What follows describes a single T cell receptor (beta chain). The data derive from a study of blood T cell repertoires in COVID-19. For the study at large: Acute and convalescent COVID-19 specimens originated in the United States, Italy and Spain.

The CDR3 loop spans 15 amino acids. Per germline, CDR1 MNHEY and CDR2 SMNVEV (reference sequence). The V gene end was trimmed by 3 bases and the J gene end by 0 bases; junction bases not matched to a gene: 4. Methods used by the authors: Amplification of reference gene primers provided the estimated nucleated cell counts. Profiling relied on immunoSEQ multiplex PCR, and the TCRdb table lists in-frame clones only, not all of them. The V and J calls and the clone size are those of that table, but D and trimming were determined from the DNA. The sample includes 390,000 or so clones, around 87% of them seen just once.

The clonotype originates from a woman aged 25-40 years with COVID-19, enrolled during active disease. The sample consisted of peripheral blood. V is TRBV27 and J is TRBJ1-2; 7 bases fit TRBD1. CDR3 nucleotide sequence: TGTGCCAGCAGTTTCCTCGGGACAGCTAACTATGGCTACACCTTC. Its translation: CASSFLGTANYGYTF.